The present TCR beta chain was sequenced within a study of naive and memory T cell subsets. This clonotype was seen more than once but under ten times. The antigen is not known. Cells stained for CD3, CD4, CD8, CD45RA, CD27 and viability were sorted into four CD45RA/CD27 subsets. Broader study findings: In naive cells, over 95% of TCR sequences were seen only once. A few larger clonotypes appeared in naive repertoires, especially CD8, possibly memory cells re-expressing CD45RA.

Both TRBC1 and TRBC2 were covered by a beta constant-region primer of two equimolar oligonucleotides. Nested alpha and beta constant-region primers with the SP2 primer drove four PCR rounds on ligated cDNA. A 12-nucleotide UMI and the SP2 primer were added to the cDNA 3' end by oligonucleotide ligation. A single record per CDR3 protein comes from TCRdb applying MiXCR to the UMI-ligation and nested PCR reads. The table has 90,000 to 120,000 distinct CDR3 sequences, 14% seen once. CDR3 length equals 14 residues. V was clipped by 3 bases and J by 4 bases, with 12 bases between them. This chain joins TRBV12-3 or TRBV12-4 and TRBJ1-2; the D is unclear. The sequenced sample consisted of naive CD8+ T cells from blood. This TCR was sampled from a human donor in good health. CDR3 protein: CASSFASGSYGYTF. As DNA, the CDR3 is TGTGCCAGCAGTTTCGCCAGTGGATCCTATGGCTACACCTTC.